A single sample is the source of the 27 T cell receptor beta chains below, sequenced in a study of OX40 agonist ivuxolimab in advanced cancers. The protocol was immunoSEQ multiplex PCR, while the TCRdb copy is restricted to in-frame clones and leaves out a portion. This table holds about 100,000 clones, around 93% found once. The sample in question was CD4+ or CD8+ T cells sorted from blood, obtained in a trial of the OX40 agonist ivuxolimab. The origin of the receptors is an adult with an advanced solid tumor such as melanoma, head and neck, liver or kidney cancer.

The chain employs TRBV11-2 and TRBJ2-7, with TRBD1 identical over 10 bases. Germline-derived CDR1 and CDR2 are SGHAT and FQNNGV. After removal of 1 base from V and 0 bases from J, the junction contained 3 bases not matched to a gene. This CDR3 is 16 amino acids long. The CDR3 here is CASSLGDRGLSYEQYF. For the CDR3, the DNA is TGTGCCAGCAGCTTAGGGGACAGGGGCCTCTCCTACGAGCAGTACTTC. The entire variable domain, with the rest obtained from reference TRBV11-2 and TRBJ2-7, is as follows: EAGVAQSPRYKIIEKRQSVAFWCNPISGHATLYWYQQILGQGPKLLIQFQNNGVVDDSQLPKDRFSAERLKGVDSTLKIQPAKLEDSAVYLCASSLGDRGLSYEQYFGPGTRLTVT.

The chain has TRBV5-1 and TRBJ2-3, with D possibly being TRBD2 (5 bases). The CDR3 is made up of 14 amino acids. CDR1 SGHRS and CDR2 YFSETQ come from the germline V gene. Trimming cost V 4 bases and J 13 bases, with 22 bases left between them. CDR3 region: CASSRDLGVVYKYF. In DNA form, the CDR3 reads TGCGCCAGCAGCCGGGATCTGGGAGTAGTCTACAAGTATTTT.

V and J are TRBV18 and TRBJ2-7; D might be TRBD2 (5 bases). Trimming took off 4 bases at V and 0 bases at J, with 13 bases between the two ends. Germline CDR1 KGHSH, CDR2 LQKENI. The CDR3 is 15 residues long. The CDR3 nucleotides are TGTGCCAGCTCACGGGTCACCGCGGGCTCCTACGAGCAGTACTTC. This encodes CASSRVTAGSYEQYF.

This chain connects TRBV18 to TRBJ1-2; tentative D call: TRBD1 (5 bases). Germline CDR1 reads KGHSH; CDR2 reads LQKENI. The CDR3 has 17 residues. V was clipped by 0 bases and J by 7 bases, with 21 bases between them. CDR3 residues: CASSPPSSHRLSRGYTF. The CDR3 bases are TGTGCCAGCTCACCACCGTCAAGTCACAGGCTCTCCCGTGGCTACACCTTC.

The rearrangement uses TRBV19 and TRBJ1-1; D unresolved. CDR1 is LNHDA and CDR2 is SQIVND in the germline V gene (reference sequence). There are 13 residues in the CDR3. The V end lost 8 bases, the J end lost 9 bases, and 19 bases lay between the germline ends. CDR3 residues: CASYDRPTPQAFF. The CDR3 DNA reads as TGTGCCAGTTACGACCGCCCGACGCCCCAAGCTTTCTTT.

This sequence joins TRBV6-5 and TRBJ2-1, with 7 bases lining up with TRBD1. This CDR3 has 15 amino acids. The trim removed 6 bases at V and 3 bases at J, leaving 8 bases unmatched. The germline V gene encodes CDR1 MNHEY and CDR2 SVGAGI. As DNA, the CDR3 is TGTGCCAGCAGCACGACAGGGCAATTCTACAATGAGCAGTTCTTC. This codes for CASSTTGQFYNEQFF.

The V call is TRBV28, the J call TRBJ2-1, with D possibly being TRBD2 (6 bases). Trimming took 3 bases from V and 0 from J, leaving 21 bases between them. From germline, CDR1 is MDHEN and CDR2 SYDVKM. The CDR3 totals 19 residues. The CDR3 sequence: CASSFHLEGEQSSYNEQFF. CDR3 DNA: TGTGCCAGCAGTTTTCATCTGGAGGGAGAACAAAGCTCCTACAATGAGCAGTTCTTC.

The rearrangement links TRBV4-3 to TRBJ2-5; no reliable D call. CDR1 is LGHNA, CDR2 YSLEER, per germline. The V gene lost 4 bases and the J gene lost 5 bases, with 11 bases spanning the gap. The CDR3 consists of 13 residues. DNA for the CDR3: TGCGCCAGCAGCCTTAGGGTCGAGGAGACCCAGTACTTC. This codes for CASSLRVEETQYF.

This clone was seen more than once but under ten times. The CDR3 DNA sequence: TGTGCCAGCAGCTCAGGACAGGGCGGCTCTGAAGCTTTCTTT. It translates to CASSSGQGGSEAFF. The chain employs TRBV11-3 and TRBJ1-1; 8 bases are a match to TRBD1. Unmatched junction bases numbered 7, after V lost 4 bases and J lost 6 bases. The CDR3 is made up of 14 amino acids. Germline assignment: CDR1 SGHNT and CDR2 YENEEA.

V gene TRBV5-6 combines with J gene TRBJ2-3, with a tentative D call TRBD2 (6 bases). The length of the CDR3 is 18 residues. V shed 5 bases and J shed 6 bases, with 28 bases lying between them. CDR1 SGHDT and CDR2 YYEEEE come from the germline V gene. CDR3 residues: CASSSALLGRSSSDTQYF. The CDR3 region has the DNA TGTGCCAGCAGTTCGGCCCTTCTGGGGAGGTCTTCTTCCGATACGCAGTATTTT.

The chain carries TRBV5-5 and TRBJ2-5, with D unclear. Germline V gene sequence: CDR1 SGHKS, CDR2 YYEKEE (reference sequence). CDR3 size: 14 residues. V was cut by 4 bases and J by 4 bases, with 14 bases left in between. CDR3: CASSPLGSGETQYF. In nucleotides, the CDR3 is TGTGCCAGCAGCCCTCTTGGATCCGGAGAGACCCAGTACTTC.

V gene TRBV5-1 combines with J gene TRBJ2-1; 11 positions match TRBD2. V lost 8 bases, J lost 6 bases, and 7 bases stayed unmatched. Per germline, CDR1 SGHRS and CDR2 YFSETQ. The CDR3 is 14 residues long. The CDR3 sequence is CASTSGSLLNEQFF. As DNA, the CDR3 is TGCGCCAGTACTAGCGGGAGTTTGCTCAATGAGCAGTTCTTC.

The chain joins TRBV9 to TRBJ2-3; 11 bases match TRBD2. Germline-derived CDR1 and CDR2 are SGDLS and YYNGEE. V lost 4 bases to trimming and J lost 1 base; unmatched junction nucleotides: 11. This CDR3 is built from 18 residues. CDR3 nucleotides: TGTGCCAGCAGCTTTAGCTCCGGGACTAGCGGCCGCACAGATACGCAGTATTTT. Protein sequence: CASSFSSGTSGRTDTQYF.

In its sample, this clone was seen once. V gene TRBV19 combines with J gene TRBJ2-3; 11 nucleotides align to TRBD2. V lost 5 bases to trimming and J lost 5 bases; unmatched junction nucleotides: 6. The CDR3 runs to 15 residues. CDR1 and CDR2 (germline): LNHDA, SQIVND (reference sequence). CDR3 bases: TGTGCCAGTAGTCAGACTAGCGGGACGGGAGATACGCAGTATTTT. Its protein is CASSQTSGTGDTQYF. The full variable domain, with the rest looked up from reference TRBV19 and TRBJ2-3, is DGGITQSPKYLFRKEGQNVTLSCEQNLNHDAMYWYRQDPGQGLRLIYYSQIVNDFQKGDIAEGYSVSREKKESFPLTVTSAQKNPTAFYLCASSQTSGTGDTQYFGPGTRLTVL.

The V and J genes are TRBV30 and TRBJ1-2; unclear D gene. The V end lost 5 bases, the J end lost 3 bases, and 4 bases lay between the germline ends. CDR1 and CDR2 (germline): GTSNPN, SVGIG (reference sequence). The CDR3 has 10 amino acids. The CDR3 region has the DNA TGTGCCTGGGCCGACTATGGCTACACCTTC. Amino acid sequence: CAWADYGYTF.

This sequence joins TRBV28 and TRBJ2-3, with a weak D call TRBD1 (5 bases). Germline V gene sequence: CDR1 MDHEN, CDR2 SYDVKM. V was clipped by 4 bases and J by 4 bases, with 15 bases between them. The CDR3 runs 15 residues. As DNA, the CDR3 is TGTGCCAGCAGTTCCCTCCCCCCACAGGCAGATACGCAGTATTTT. This gives the protein CASSSLPPQADTQYF.

Only a few counts were recorded for this clone. This chain connects TRBV19 to TRBJ1-1; D uncertain. V was trimmed by 5 bases and J by 5 bases, leaving 9 bases between them. Germline values: CDR1 LNHDA, CDR2 SQIVND (reference sequence). The CDR3 runs to 12 residues. CDR3 DNA: TGTGCCAGTAGTCCGCAAAGGACTGAAGCTTTCTTT. Protein sequence: CASSPQRTEAFF.

V gene TRBV15 combines with J gene TRBJ2-5; TRBD1 or TRBD2 may be the D gene (6 bases each). This CDR3 has 14 residues. Trimming took off 9 bases at V and 4 bases at J, with 18 bases between the two ends. CDR1 LNHNV and CDR2 YYDKDF come from the germline V gene (reference sequence). CDR3 coding DNA: TGTGCCACGAGTTTATCGGGGGCTGGAGAGACCCAGTACTTC. This sequence encodes CATSLSGAGETQYF.

The chain couples TRBV29-1 to TRBJ2-7; D may be TRBD1 (5 bases). Germline values: CDR1 SQVTM, CDR2 ANQGSEA. CDR3 length equals 13 residues. V dropped 6 bases and J dropped 0 bases, with 12 bases sitting between them. The CDR3 DNA reads TGCAGCGTCTCCTTGGACAACTCCTACGAGCAGTACTTC. Amino acids: CSVSLDNSYEQYF.

The chain uses TRBV7-9 and TRBJ2-1; possibly TRBD2 for D (5 bases). The CDR3 covers 13 residues. Germline CDR1 SEHNR, CDR2 FQNEAQ (reference sequence). V was clipped by 5 bases and J by 8 bases, with 13 bases between them. The CDR3 is CASSRRGFYEQFF. The CDR3 DNA reads TGTGCCAGCAGCCGGCGCGGGTTCTATGAGCAGTTCTTC.

The chain couples TRBV4-1 to TRBJ2-6; 9 nucleotides line up with TRBD1. The CDR3 sequence is 18 residues long. The J segment lost 0 bases and the V segment lost 4 bases, leaving 7 bases of the junction unmatched. Germline values: CDR1 MGHRA, CDR2 YSYEKL. CDR3 residues: CASSRPGQGNSGANVLTF. CDR3 DNA sequence: TGCGCCAGCAGCCGCCCGGGACAGGGAAACTCTGGGGCCAACGTCCTGACTTTC.

The chain recombines TRBV6-6 with TRBJ2-3, with 9 bases lining up with TRBD1. The CDR3 runs 14 residues. With V trimmed by 8 bases and J by 5 bases, 8 bases remained unmatched. In germline, CDR1 is MNHNY, CDR2 SVGAGI (reference sequence). In DNA form, the CDR3 reads TGTGCCAGCCGAACAGGGGGCCTCCAAGATACGCAGTATTTT. This translates into CASRTGGLQDTQYF.

A few counts support this clone. The gene calls are TRBV7-8 and TRBJ1-1; D might be TRBD1 (6 bases). Germline V gene data show CDR1 as SGHVS and CDR2 as FQNEAQ. V was cut by 1 base and J by 2 bases, with 8 bases left in between. The CDR3 is 14 amino acids. CDR3: CASSLGQANTEAFF. CDR3 sequence (DNA): TGTGCCAGCAGCTTAGGACAGGCCAACACTGAAGCTTTCTTT. Combining the CDR3 with reference TRBV7-8 and TRBJ1-1 gives the whole variable domain GAGVSQSPRYKVAKRGQDVALRCDPISGHVSLFWYQQALGQGPEFLTYFQNEAQLDKSGLPSDRFFAERPEGSVSTLKIQRTQQEDSAVYLCASSLGQANTEAFFGQGTRLTVV.

The chain carries TRBV7-2 and TRBJ2-7; no reliable D call. The V end lost 2 bases, the J end lost 3 bases, and 11 bases lay between the germline ends. The CDR3 extends over 14 amino acids. In germline, CDR1 is SGHTA, CDR2 FQGNSA. The CDR3 DNA is TGTGCCAGCAGCTTAAGTGGGTCTCACTACGAGCAGTACTTC. Its translation: CASSLSGSHYEQYF.

The rearrangement uses TRBV5-6 and TRBJ1-5; D is undetermined. Looked up from germline, CDR1 is SGHDT and CDR2 is YYEEEE. CDR3 length equals 13 residues. V lost 2 bases and J 6 bases, leaving 9 bases between the germline ends. The CDR3 loop reads CASSLGRSQPQHF. As DNA, the CDR3 is TGTGCCAGCAGCTTAGGAAGAAGTCAGCCCCAGCATTTT.

The V gene is TRBV7-2, the J gene TRBJ2-5, with a weak D call TRBD2 (5 bases). This CDR3 contains 15 residues. Germline loops: CDR1 SGHTA, CDR2 FQGNSA. V gave up 0 bases and J gave up 1 base, with 9 bases separating them. The CDR3 coding sequence is TGTGCCAGCAGCTTAGCAAATGGAGGCCAAGAGACCCAGTACTTC. It codes for CASSLANGGQETQYF.

This sequence joins TRBV28 and TRBJ2-7; unclear D gene. V was shortened by 5 bases and J by 3 bases, with 11 bases between the two germline ends. Germline CDR1 MDHEN, CDR2 SYDVKM. There are 13 residues in the CDR3. The CDR3 bases are TGTGCCAGCAGTCTTATCCCCGGCTACGAGCAGTACTTC. The encoded protein is CASSLIPGYEQYF. Filled out from reference TRBV28 and TRBJ2-7, the complete variable domain reads DVKVTQSSRYLVKRTGEKVFLECVQDMDHENMFWYRQDPGLGLRLIYFSYDVKMKEKGDIPEGYSVSREKKERFSLILESASTNQTSMYLCASSLIPGYEQYFGPGTRLTVT.